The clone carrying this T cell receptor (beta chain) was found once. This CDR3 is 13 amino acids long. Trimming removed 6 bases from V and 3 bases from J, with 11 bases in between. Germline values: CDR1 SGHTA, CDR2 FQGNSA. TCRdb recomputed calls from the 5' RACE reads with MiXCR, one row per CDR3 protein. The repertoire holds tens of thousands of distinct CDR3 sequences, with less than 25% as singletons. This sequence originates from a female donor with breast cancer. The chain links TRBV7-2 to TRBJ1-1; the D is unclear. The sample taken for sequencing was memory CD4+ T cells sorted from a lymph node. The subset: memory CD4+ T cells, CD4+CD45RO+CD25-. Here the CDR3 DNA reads TGTGCCAGCAGACCTAACGGGGACACTGAAGCTTTCTTT. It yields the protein CASRPNGDTEAFF.